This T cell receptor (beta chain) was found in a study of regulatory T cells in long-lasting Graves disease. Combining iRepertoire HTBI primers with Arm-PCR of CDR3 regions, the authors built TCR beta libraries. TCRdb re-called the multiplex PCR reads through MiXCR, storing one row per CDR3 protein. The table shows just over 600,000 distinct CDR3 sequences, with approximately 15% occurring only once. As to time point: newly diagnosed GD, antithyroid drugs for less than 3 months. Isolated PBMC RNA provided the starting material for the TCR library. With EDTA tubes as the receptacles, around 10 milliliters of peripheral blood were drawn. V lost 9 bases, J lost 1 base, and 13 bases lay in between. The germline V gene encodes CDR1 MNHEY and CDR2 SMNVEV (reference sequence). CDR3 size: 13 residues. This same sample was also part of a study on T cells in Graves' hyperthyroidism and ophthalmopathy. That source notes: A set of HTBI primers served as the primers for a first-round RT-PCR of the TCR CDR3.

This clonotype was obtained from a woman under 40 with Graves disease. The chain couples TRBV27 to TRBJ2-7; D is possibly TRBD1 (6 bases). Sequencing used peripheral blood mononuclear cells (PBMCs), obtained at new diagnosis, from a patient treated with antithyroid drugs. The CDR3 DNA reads TGTGCCAGTAAACTTACAGGGTCCTACGAGCAGTACTTC. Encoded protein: CASKLTGSYEQYF.